The T cell receptor (beta chain) under discussion was sequenced for a study of blood T cell repertoires in COVID-19 (dated by TCRdb to between 2020 and 2021). With respect to the entire study: Samples covering the acute and convalescent phases of COVID-19 were provided by collaborators in the United States, Italy and Spain. The prospective study material was composed of cDNA or gDNA derived from T cells, B-cell-depleted T cells, or PBMCs. Subjects who had been exposed to COVID-19, were actively infected with it, or had recovered from it provided the deeply sampled blood TCRbeta repertoires that made up the dataset. The repertoires were released in a freely available public database intended as a resource for research on the immune response to SARS-CoV-2. The samples were drawn from two sources: the first 160 participants of the ongoing ImmuneRACE study, and 1,200 or so subjects contributed by 6 global collaborators. The sample metadata nearly always contained a de-identified subject ID, COVID-19 status, age in years and sex. Where available, HLA class I and class II types were obtained from metadata supplied by the sample provider rather than from assay-based typing. Broader findings and caveats from the paper: Clinical and demographic metadata were provided uncurated, with the amount varying by source and participant.

From V the trimming removes 3 bases and from J it removes 7 bases, while the gene matches leave 4 bases of the junction unaccounted for. The CDR3 runs 14 amino acids, cysteine and phenylalanine included. The only DNA kept is the CDR3, 42 bases in frame from the first base. According to the germline V gene (reference sequence), CDR1 reads LNHDA and CDR2 reads SQIVND. TCRbeta CDR3 regions were amplified from genomic DNA using the immunoSEQ Assay, a bias-controlled multiplex PCR. The study's own analysis went as follows. Nucleated cell counts per sample were estimated from amplification of reference gene primers within the assay. To quantify the absolute abundance of each unique TCRbeta CDR3 rearrangement, sequence reads were collapsed and filtered. For each sample, productive Simpson clonality was calculated as the square root of Simpson's diversity index across productive rearrangements. TCRdb stores this immuneACCESS table with in-frame sequences only. Part of the clones is absent; in the studies checked, under half of the shortfall reflects unresolved V genes, and no reason is known for the rest. The V and J calls and clone size were taken over from that table, and D and trimming were inferred from the DNA. Counted in this sample were about 260,000 clones; approximately 87% of them appeared once. Around 9.1% of the sample lies in the top ten.

A word on this clone: Its antigen is currently not known. No much larger clonotype is one base removed from it; base qualities were not supplied.

Each collaborating institution followed its own protocols to collect whole blood in K2EDTA tubes. For TCRbeta analysis, collaborators shipped samples in one of three forms: frozen whole blood, isolated PBMCs, or DNA extracted from either of those sample types. The sequence was collected from a human donor in a cohort sampled during active COVID-19. What was sequenced was peripheral blood. Recombination joined TRBV19 with TRBJ2-2; 8 of the junction bases match TRBD2. The DNA sequence follows: TGTGCCAGTAGTATCGGGGGGGCGATCGGGGAGCTGTTTTTT. Translated, it reads CASSIGGAIGELFF.